The clone carrying this T cell receptor beta chain was observed a few times. Its antigen remains unidentified. This record comes from a study of beta chain features in type 1 diabetes. Sequencing targeted expressed TCRB transcripts, as all isolated RNA had been reverse transcribed. Clones were read by immunoSEQ multiplex PCR, and TCRdb kept only the in-frame ones, dropping some. Of hundreds of thousands of clones listed, around an eighth are singletons. Overall study results and limits: The study found that naive, central memory and Treg TCRB repertoires appeared more similar in patients than in healthy donors. TCRB CDR3s were moderately but significantly shorter in Type 1 diabetes patients in all four CD4+ subsets.

This CDR3 is 17 amino acids long. J lost 5 bases, V lost 5 bases, and 18 bases had no gene match. By way of CD45RO/CCR7/CD25/CD127/CD95/CD27, the CD4+ regulatory, stem cell-like memory, central memory and naive cells were sorted. Source material: naive CD4+ T cells from blood. The TCR sequence derives from a man aged 18 to 29 with type 1 diabetes. The chain employs TRBV23-1 and TRBJ2-7; 7 bases are shared with TRBD1. TRBV23-1 is an open reading frame whose function is uncertain. The CDR3 spells CASSKNRGGDHGHEQYF. CDR3 bases: TGCGCCAGCAGTAAAAATCGAGGGGGCGACCACGGACACGAGCAGTACTTC.